Below, 5 T cell receptor beta chains from the same sample are listed, as sequenced in a study of OX40 agonist ivuxolimab in advanced cancers. TCRdb's table, derived via immunoSEQ multiplex PCR, lists solely in-frame clones and lacks some. This repertoire shows 100,000 to 120,000 clones, 80% to 95% found once; its top ten account for about 0.67%. The specimen comprised CD4+ or CD8+ T cells sorted from blood, sampled in a trial of the OX40 agonist ivuxolimab. The receptors derive from an adult with an advanced solid tumor such as melanoma, head and neck, liver or kidney cancer.

V is TRBV6-1 and J is TRBJ1-6; D ambiguous. The germline gives CDR1 MNHNS, CDR2 SASEGT. The CDR3 runs to 16 residues. The V gene lost 4 bases and the J gene lost 0 bases, with 10 bases spanning the gap. The CDR3 nucleotides read TGTGCCAGCAGTGCACGAGGGAGCTCCTATAATTCACCCCTCCACTTT. The encoded protein is CASSARGSSYNSPLHF.

This clone has a handful of counts. J is TRBJ1-5 and V is TRBV2; 8 bases align to TRBD1. Germline V lookup: CDR1 SNHLY, CDR2 FYNNEI. CDR3 length: 15 residues. V lost 1 base and J lost 3; bases outside the gene matches: 2. This CDR3 reads CASSEGDRINQPQHF. The CDR3 DNA reads TGTGCCAGCAGTGAAGGGGACAGGATCAATCAGCCCCAGCATTTT. Complete variable domain (other parts from reference TRBV2 and TRBJ1-5): EPEVTQTPSHQVTQMGQEVILRCVPISNHLYFYWYRQILGQKVEFLVSFYNNEISEKSEIFDDQFSVERPDGSNFTLKIRSTKLEDSAMYFCASSEGDRINQPQHFGDGTRLSIL.

The rearrangement uses TRBV11-1 and TRBJ2-7, with TRBD2 matching over 10 bases. Germline V gives CDR1 SGHAT, CDR2 FQDESV (reference sequence). Unmatched junction bases numbered 2, after V lost 2 bases and J lost 1 base. CDR3 size: 15 residues. The DNA for the CDR3 is TGTGCCAGCAGCTTACCTAGCGGGAGATCCTACGAGCAGTACTTC. As protein: CASSLPSGRSYEQYF.

This chain joins TRBV5-1 and TRBJ2-7; TRBD2 agrees at 7 bases. The CDR3 length is 15 residues. Germline V lookup: CDR1 SGHRS, CDR2 YFSETQ. V was clipped by 0 bases and J by 1 base; unmatched bases: 4. The CDR3 nucleotides read TGCGCCAGCAGCTTGGGCGGGAGAGGGTCCTACGAGCAGTACTTC. This codes for CASSLGGRGSYEQYF.

A single count supports this clone. The gene calls are TRBV10-1 and TRBJ2-3; D unresolved. Germline V gene lookup returns CDR1 WNHNN and CDR2 SYGVQD (reference sequence). V was cut by 4 bases and J by 4 bases, with 15 bases left in between. This CDR3 region has 15 residues. In DNA, the CDR3 is TGCGCCAGCAGTGCGACTTCGAGTGGCGCAGATACGCAGTATTTT. Its protein product is CASSATSSGADTQYF.